The rows below give T cell receptor beta chains drawn from one sample of a study of T-cell memory formation after mild COVID-19. TCRdb redid the calling of the 5' RACE reads with MiXCR, one entry per CDR3 protein. The sample has about 400,000 distinct CDR3 sequences; 24% are singletons. Sequences were obtained from PBMCs or a T cell subset sorted from them (not recorded which). The receptors here all came from an adult woman who had mild COVID-19 (a few samples of this study predate the infection). Cell type and time point are not known. Both conserved end residues are trimmed from each CDR3. Only part of the rows carry a size: once, few, many, or a class if the clone is expanded.

V,J,size,CDR3
TRBV4-1,TRBJ1-4,NA,ASSQDLTVTNEKLF
TRBV4-1,TRBJ2-3,NA,ASSRPRGTDRNTQY
TRBV5-1,TRBJ1-6,NA,ASRDLETGYNSPLH
TRBV6-6,TRBJ1-4,once,ASSYPWAGSNEKLF
TRBV11-2,TRBJ1-1,NA,ASSLTAKNTEAF
TRBV5-1,TRBJ2-1,NA,ASSLGDAAYNEQF
TRBV20-1,TRBJ2-5,NA,SATGAQETQY
TRBV19,TRBJ1-1,NA,ASKRGRGTEAF
TRBV18,TRBJ1-5,NA,ASSRLDRGQPQH
TRBV7-2,TRBJ1-1,many,ASSLVGLTEAF
TRBV5-1,TRBJ1-1,NA,ASSSSDPGTEAF
TRBV15,TRBJ1-6,NA,ATSRDRGGSPLH
TRBV10-3,TRBJ2-3,few,ATSREVDTQY
TRBV7-3,TRBJ1-1,NA,ASSLKAGMNTEAF
TRBV7-2,TRBJ2-3,NA,ASSPTRLAGLTDTQY
TRBV4-1,TRBJ1-3,few,ASSQESGNTIY
TRBV12-3/TRBV12-4,TRBJ2-3,many,ASSFSLGLADTQY
TRBV10-3,TRBJ1-3,NA,AISLPEAGNTIY
TRBV11-2,TRBJ1-2,NA,ASSLEAGARRGYT
TRBV9,TRBJ2-1,NA,ASSVDGRAGGHNEQF
TRBV3-1,TRBJ2-7,few,ASSPGLARYEQY
TRBV25-1,TRBJ1-2,NA,ASSEPGQGVDGYT
TRBV24-1,TRBJ2-7,NA,ATSDLADPYEQY
TRBV7-9,TRBJ2-4,many,ASSLVPRDGNIQY
TRBV7-3,TRBJ2-1,NA,ASSPLPGTGLYNEQF
TRBV6-1,TRBJ2-7,few,ASSERRFAGGFLSDYEQY
TRBV7-9,TRBJ2-5,NA,ASSLAGTGPEETQY
TRBV7-9,TRBJ2-1,few,ASSSLGRPSYNEQF
TRBV12-3/TRBV12-4,TRBJ1-2,few,ASSSRVVIGYT
TRBV4-1,TRBJ1-6,few,ASSQVPEVMDSPLH
TRBV7-2,TRBJ2-2,NA,ASSLRLPSNTGELF
TRBV5-8,TRBJ2-7,NA,ASSLQGNEQY
TRBV12-3/TRBV12-4,TRBJ2-1,few,ASSLTSAGDNEQF
TRBV14,TRBJ2-3,NA,ASSSREGVISDTQY
TRBV30,TRBJ1-2,NA,AWSTGVGYGYT
TRBV3-1,TRBJ2-1,few,ASSLGTLTYNEQF
TRBV24-1,TRBJ2-7,NA,ATSPGQARGRAYEQY
TRBV20-1,TRBJ1-2,NA,SARVKGARGGYGYT
TRBV11-2,TRBJ2-7,NA,ASSPLDFEQY
TRBV9,TRBJ2-2,few,ASSGAPTGTGPTGELF
TRBV12-3/TRBV12-4,TRBJ1-2,many,ASRTSGAAPDGYT
TRBV7-9,TRBJ2-3,NA,ASSQGAGQADTQY
TRBV10-3,TRBJ2-5,NA,AISESSQETQY
TRBV6-5,TRBJ2-2,NA,ASSYKWSDTGELF
TRBV21-1,TRBJ2-7,few,ASSKGRIRGQGNYEQY
TRBV19,TRBJ2-7,NA,ASSILLGSSYEQY
TRBV7-8,TRBJ2-2,many,ASSYQSQINTGELF
TRBV5-1,TRBJ2-2,few,ASSLVDKGTGELF
TRBV4-1,TRBJ2-2,NA,ASSPTPLAGVPGELF
TRBV5-5,TRBJ2-7,few,ASLLGYEQY
TRBV3-1,TRBJ1-4,NA,ASSRKFPGGEKLF
TRBV24-1,TRBJ2-1,few,ATSDLDRRGEQF
TRBV18,TRBJ2-7,few,ASSHSGQGRFEQY
TRBV7-9,TRBJ2-3,few,ASSARGGTDTQY
TRBV28,TRBJ2-6,many,ASKKFSGANVLT
TRBV12-3/TRBV12-4,TRBJ2-7,NA,ASMGTPSYEQY
TRBV3-1,TRBJ1-5,many,ASSQTGGNQPQH
TRBV5-1,TRBJ1-2,NA,ASSSSGTGDSGYT
TRBV18,TRBJ2-7,NA,ASSPDRVHEQY